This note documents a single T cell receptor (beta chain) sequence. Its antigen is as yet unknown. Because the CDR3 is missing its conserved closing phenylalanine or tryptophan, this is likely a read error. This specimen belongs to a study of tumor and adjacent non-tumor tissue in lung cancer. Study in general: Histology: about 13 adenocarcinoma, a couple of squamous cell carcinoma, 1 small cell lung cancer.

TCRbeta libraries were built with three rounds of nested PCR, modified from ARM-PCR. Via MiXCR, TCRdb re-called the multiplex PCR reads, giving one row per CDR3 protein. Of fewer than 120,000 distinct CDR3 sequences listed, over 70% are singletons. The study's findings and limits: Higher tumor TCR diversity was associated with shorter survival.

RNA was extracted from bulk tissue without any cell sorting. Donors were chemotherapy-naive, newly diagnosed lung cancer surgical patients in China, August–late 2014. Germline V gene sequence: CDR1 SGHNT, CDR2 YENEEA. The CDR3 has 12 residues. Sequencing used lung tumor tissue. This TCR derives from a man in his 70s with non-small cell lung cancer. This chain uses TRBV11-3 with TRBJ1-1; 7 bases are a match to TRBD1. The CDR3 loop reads CTSRDRVYKAFY. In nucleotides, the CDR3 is TGTACCAGCCGCGACAGGGTGTATAAAGCTTTCTAT.